This TCR beta chain stems from a study of T cell repertoires in cytomegalovirus infection. This clonotype was seen repeatedly, ten times or more. Trimming cost V 3 bases and J 6 bases, with 5 bases left between them. The germline gives CDR1 SGHNT, CDR2 YENEEA. This CDR3 has 12 residues. TCRdb redid the calling of the reads with MiXCR, one entry per CDR3 protein. The profile covers around 230,000 distinct CDR3 sequences, with under 8.5% appearing a single time and about 6.3% taken by the ten largest. V is TRBV11-3 and J is TRBJ2-2; D unclear. Sequenced: PBMCs. The clonotype comes from a human donor in good health (CMV status not recorded). Some clones in this sample may be carry-over from other donors' samples. CDR3 sequence reads: CASSLDAGELFF. The CDR3 DNA reads TGTGCCAGCAGCTTGGATGCCGGGGAGCTGTTTTTT.